This T cell receptor (beta chain) was observed in a study of siplizumab effects on memory and regulatory T cells. The ends lost 4 bases at V and 0 bases at J; junction bases unmatched: 7. Germline V lookup: CDR1 SGDLS, CDR2 YYNGEE. The CDR3 totals 15 residues. Worth noting for this clone: Its antigen is undetermined.

Per sample, the assay covered 80,000 to 100,000 TCR templates. TCRdb's copy holds only in-frame clones and misses some; the assay was immunoSEQ multiplex PCR. The sample comprises about 55,000 clones, about 97% of which are singletons, and about 0.6% rests with the top ten. Study observations and caveats: Naive T cells looked more diverse than memory cells, and they looked like major contributors to the alloresponse.

The sequenced material came from naive CD4+ T cells sorted from blood. The rearrangement links TRBV9 to TRBJ2-7; 7 bases line up with TRBD1. This clonotype was obtained from a human donor in good health. The CDR3 DNA reads TGTGCCAGCAGCACGACAGGGCAGGGCTCCTACGAGCAGTACTTC. Its protein is CASSTTGQGSYEQYF.